These T cell receptor beta chains were read from a single sample in a study of shared clonotypes between healthy human individuals. TCRdb keeps only in-frame clones here, not all; method: immunoSEQ multiplex PCR. Among 2 million to 2.5 million clones, roughly 93% were seen once, and the ten largest hold 0.39%. What was sequenced was naive CD4+ T cells from PBMCs. Source of these receptors: a man aged 18 to 30 in good health. Some clones in this sample may be carry-over from other donors' samples. Each CDR3 is given with its conserved first and last residue. Fields, in order: CDR3 length, V gene, CDR3 protein.

14,TRBV28,CASSRPGSPTEAFF
15,TRBV7-3,CASSLGTLNTGELFF
14,TRBV2,CASERTGGNQPQHF
16,TRBV5-1,CASSRMAQGGTDTQYF
16,TRBV28,CASRQGVRWGAGELFF
19,TRBV5-1,CASSLAWGREERSGNTIYF
18,TRBV5-6,CASSLFGVAGDSKNIQYF
14,TRBV7-9,CASSDIGQDNEQFF
15,TRBV19,CASSSAGGPGNTIYF
13,TRBV5-8,CASSPLVSYEQYF
18,TRBV18,CASSPGQGDVERNQPQHF
11,TRBV5-6,CASSASYEQYF
11,TRBV28,CASSQSYEQYF
13,TRBV6-6,CASRQGVIYGYTF
14,TRBV7-3,CASSLGAGEETQYF
14,TRBV19,CASSMWTTRETQYF
14,TRBV7-6,CASSFPGRTEKLFF
14,TRBV6-1,CASSPAVLLYEQYF
15,TRBV25-1,CASSESFRGPGELFF
12,TRBV7-2,CASSLYQGGYTF
15,TRBV28,CASSSTGGRLYEQYF
13,TRBV10-3,CAILDTRADEQFF
18,TRBV5-1,CASSLAPGLAGVGNEQFF
15,TRBV9,CASSETSAYTDTQYF
13,TRBV30,CAWSAFRVETQYF
13,TRBV6-6,CASTDSVGTEAFF
15,TRBV5-1,CASSSEPDSFYEQYF
13,TRBV9,CASSVVRTDTQYF
13,TRBV28,CASSLTGITEAFF
14,TRBV6-6,CASSYSQGSYEQYF
16,TRBV4-2,CASSQGEQERWETQYF
13,TRBV6-1,CASRTTGMGEAFF
16,TRBV5-1,CASSTTSGDAVNEQFF
13,TRBV6-5,CASSYSVNTEAFF
15,TRBV7-6,CASSLLQGANEKLFF
13,TRBV6-5,CASTLGGQETQYF
15,TRBV28,CASSLPGLLNPEAFF